Shown below are 17 T cell receptor beta chains from a single sample sequenced in a study of tumor-infiltrating lymphocytes in localized non-small cell lung cancer. Profiling relied on immunoSEQ multiplex PCR, and the TCRdb table lists in-frame clones only, not all of them. This table holds over 10,000 clones, roughly 85% found once. The specimen was uninvolved lung tissue not adjacent to the tumor. These TCRs come from a human donor with non-small cell lung cancer.

The gene calls are TRBV4-2 and TRBJ2-7; D gene uncertain. Germline V gives CDR1 LGHNA, CDR2 YNFKEQ. CDR3 length: 16 amino acids. The V end lost 0 bases, the J end lost 3 bases, and 15 bases lay between the germline ends. The CDR3: CASSQDSVDVNYEQYF. The CDR3 DNA is TGTGCCAGCAGCCAAGATTCCGTGGACGTCAACTACGAGCAGTACTTC.

The chain uses TRBV11-2 and TRBJ2-7; D assignment may be TRBD1 or TRBD2 (6 bases each). Germline V gene sequence: CDR1 SGHAT, CDR2 FQNNGV. Trimming took off 3 bases at V and 3 bases at J, with 12 bases between the two ends. This CDR3 has 14 residues. The CDR3 region is CASSLGGGVYEQYF. The CDR3 nucleotides read TGTGCCAGCAGCTTGGGGGGCGGGGTCTACGAGCAGTACTTC.

This clone was picked up a small number of times. The chain carries TRBV5-1 and TRBJ1-3, with TRBD1 matching over 10 bases. The V gene's germline CDR1 is SGHRS and CDR2 YFSETQ. The CDR3 runs to 17 residues. J was trimmed by 0 bases and V by 0 bases; bases with no gene match: 3. CDR3 protein: CASSLDGTGDSGNTIYF. CDR3 in DNA: TGCGCCAGCAGCTTGGACGGGACAGGGGACTCTGGAAACACCATATATTTT.

This chain connects TRBV28 to TRBJ2-7; no clear D. Germline-derived CDR1 and CDR2 are MDHEN and SYDVKM. Trimming stripped 5 bases from V and 4 bases from J, with 6 bases between. The CDR3 is 11 residues long. This CDR3 is CASSRKYEQYF. The CDR3 DNA reads TGTGCCAGCAGTAGGAAATACGAGCAGTACTTC.

This chain joins TRBV6-1 and TRBJ2-3; TRBD1 aligns across 9 bases. Per the germline V gene, CDR1 is MNHNS and CDR2 is SASEGT. The CDR3 is 14 residues long. V was pared by 1 base and J by 7 bases, with 3 bases of the junction left unmatched. This CDR3 is CASSEVGTGYTQYF. In DNA, the CDR3 is TGTGCCAGCAGTGAAGTGGGGACAGGGTATACGCAGTATTTT.

There are a few counts of this clone. The rearrangement links TRBV6-5 to TRBJ2-1; 10 bases line up with TRBD2. Germline trimming cut 1 base from V and 5 bases from J; bases unmatched to any gene: 5. The germline V gene has CDR1 MNHEY and CDR2 SVGAGI. This CDR3 contains 16 residues. For the CDR3, the DNA is TGTGCCAGCAGTTACTTTAGGACTAGCGGAAACAATGAGCAGTTCTTC. Translation: CASSYFRTSGNNEQFF.

The chain carries TRBV6-1 and TRBJ2-2; D gene uncertain. CDR1 and CDR2 (germline): MNHNS, SASEGT. The CDR3 contains 15 residues. Trimming left V 6 bases short and J 0 bases short, with 11 bases between. In nucleotides, the CDR3 is TGTGCCAGCAGGCCGGGTTATACGAACACCGGGGAGCTGTTTTTT. Amino acids: CASRPGYTNTGELFF.

This clone turned up a few times. This chain links TRBV7-8 with TRBJ1-1; D possibly corresponds to TRBD1 (6 bases). The V and J ends lost 7 bases and 5 bases respectively, with 14 bases between them. CDR1 is SGHVS and CDR2 is FQNEAQ in the germline V gene. The CDR3 sequence is 13 residues long. This CDR3 reads CASTEGVLTEAFF. The CDR3 coding sequence is TGTGCCAGCACGGAGGGGGTTTTGACTGAAGCTTTCTTT. The full variable domain, its missing parts supplied by reference TRBV7-8 and TRBJ1-1, is GAGVSQSPRYKVAKRGQDVALRCDPISGHVSLFWYQQALGQGPEFLTYFQNEAQLDKSGLPSDRFFAERPEGSVSTLKIQRTQQEDSAVYLCASTEGVLTEAFFGQGTRLTVV.

The chain carries TRBV2 and TRBJ2-7; TRBD2 might be the D (6 bases). Germline V gives CDR1 SNHLY, CDR2 FYNNEI. The CDR3 extends over 12 amino acids. Trimming cost V 11 bases and J 0 bases, with 11 bases left between them. The CDR3, as DNA: TGTGCCGGCCGGGGGTCCTCCTACGAGCAGTACTTC. Amino acid sequence: CAGRGSSYEQYF.

J is TRBJ1-5 and V is TRBV6-1; D is ambiguous. Trimming removed 2 bases at V and 1 base at J, with 6 bases between. Germline CDR1 reads MNHNS; CDR2 reads SASEGT. This CDR3 is built from 14 residues. CDR3 DNA sequence: TGTGCCAGCAGTGAACTCAGGAGCAATCAGCCCCAGCATTTT. It translates to CASSELRSNQPQHF.

This rearrangement joins TRBV30 to TRBJ1-4, with TRBD1 as a possible D gene (5 bases). The CDR3 spans 16 residues. V was trimmed by 3 bases and J by 5 bases, leaving 19 bases between them. The V gene's germline CDR1 is GTSNPN and CDR2 SVGIG (reference sequence). The CDR3 bases are TGTGCCTGGAGCTATAAGGGGACCGCCAAGAATGAAAAACTGTTTTTT. Translated: CAWSYKGTAKNEKLFF.

J is TRBJ2-7 and V is TRBV9; maybe TRBD2 (6 bases). The germline gives CDR1 SGDLS, CDR2 YYNGEE. The CDR3 spans 14 residues. Trimming cost V 2 bases and J 3 bases, with 12 bases left between them. The CDR3 coding sequence is TGTGCCAGCAGCGTGGAAGCTAGCGTCTACGAGCAGTACTTC. Amino acids: CASSVEASVYEQYF. Complete variable domain (other parts from reference TRBV9 and TRBJ2-7): DSGVTQTPKHLITATGQRVTLRCSPRSGDLSVYWYQQSLDQGLQFLIQYYNGEERAKGNILERFSAQQFPDLHSELNLSSLELGDSALYFCASSVEASVYEQYFGPGTRLTVT.

This chain uses TRBV18 with TRBJ1-4, with 7 bases lining up with TRBD1. Trimming took 5 bases from V and 4 from J; bases not matched to a gene: 7. The V gene's germline CDR1 is KGHSH and CDR2 LQKENI. There are 15 residues in the CDR3. CDR3 loop: CASSSQGQINEKLFF. The CDR3 DNA is TGTGCCAGCTCATCCCAGGGACAGATTAATGAAAAACTGTTTTTT.

This sequence joins TRBV5-1 and TRBJ1-1; D is uncertain. This CDR3 is 15 amino acids long. The V and J ends lost 1 base and 9 bases respectively, with 19 bases between them. Germline-derived CDR1 and CDR2 are SGHRS and YFSETQ. CDR3 sequence: CASSLMVGSGNKAFF. The CDR3 DNA reads TGCGCCAGCAGCTTGATGGTGGGGTCCGGGAACAAAGCTTTCTTT.

The chain is built from TRBV18 and TRBJ1-1, with unresolved D. Germline CDR1 and CDR2: KGHSH and LQKENI. The germline V and J ends were trimmed by 3 bases and 10 bases, with 15 bases remaining between them. The length of the CDR3 is 13 residues. CDR3 region: CASSPSTDPRAFF. DNA of the CDR3: TGTGCCAGCTCACCTTCGACGGACCCTCGAGCTTTCTTT.

This chain links TRBV5-1 with TRBJ1-3; D uncertain. The germline CDR1 and CDR2 sequences are SGHRS and YFSETQ. This CDR3 has 13 residues. Trimming pared 4 bases from V and 4 bases from J, leaving 9 bases between. The CDR3 reads CASSSSGGNTIYF. The CDR3 nucleotides are TGCGCCAGCAGCAGCTCGGGGGGAAACACCATATATTTT.

The DNA of the CDR3 is TGTGCCAGCACCCGCGGGAGGACCTACGAGCAGTACTTC. It encodes CASTRGRTYEQYF. V gene TRBV9 combines with J gene TRBJ2-7, with 8 bases matching TRBD2. The CDR3 consists of 13 residues. Germline V gene data show CDR1 as SGDLS and CDR2 as YYNGEE. With 6 bases clipped from V and 2 bases from J, the junction kept 4 bases outside the gene matches.